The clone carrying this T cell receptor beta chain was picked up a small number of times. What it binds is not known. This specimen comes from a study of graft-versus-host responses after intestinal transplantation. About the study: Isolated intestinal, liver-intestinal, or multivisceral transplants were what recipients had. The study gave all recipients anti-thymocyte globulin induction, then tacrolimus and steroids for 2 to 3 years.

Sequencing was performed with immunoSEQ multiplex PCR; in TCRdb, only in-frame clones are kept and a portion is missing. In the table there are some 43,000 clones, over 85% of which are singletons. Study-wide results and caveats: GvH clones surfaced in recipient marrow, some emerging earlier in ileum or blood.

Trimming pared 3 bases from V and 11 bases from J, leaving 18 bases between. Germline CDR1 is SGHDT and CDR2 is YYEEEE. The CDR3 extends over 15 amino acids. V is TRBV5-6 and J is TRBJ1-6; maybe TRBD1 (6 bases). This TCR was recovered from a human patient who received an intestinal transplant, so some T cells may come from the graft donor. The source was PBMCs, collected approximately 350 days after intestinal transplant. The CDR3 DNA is TGTGCCAGCAGCTCTGAGGGGGAGCTGGCTACACCCCTCCACTTT. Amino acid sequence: CASSSEGELATPLHF.